The 10 T cell receptor beta chains presented below share a single source sample, sequenced in a study of blood T cell repertoires in COVID-19. Only in-frame clones appear in the TCRdb table, and some are missing; sequencing was by immunoSEQ multiplex PCR. This sample has around 340,000 clones, with approximately 86% found just once. The material sequenced was PBMCs or T cells enriched from blood (not recorded which). These receptor sequences come from a woman aged 40-49 years with acute COVID-19.

V is TRBV19 and J is TRBJ2-2, with 7 positions matching TRBD2. The germline gives CDR1 LNHDA, CDR2 SQIVND (reference sequence). The CDR3 spans 20 residues. Trimming took 1 base from V and 0 from J; bases not matched to a gene: 14. The CDR3, as DNA: TGTGCCAGTAGTATAGCCCCACCGAGGACGGCGGGGGCGAACACCGGGGAGCTGTTTTTT. Its protein product is CASSIAPPRTAGANTGELFF.

This sequence joins TRBV7-6 and TRBJ2-3; 8 bases align to TRBD2. Per the germline V gene, CDR1 is SGHVS and CDR2 is FNYEAQ. Trimming took 1 base from V and 2 from J; bases not matched to a gene: 5. The CDR3 sequence is 16 residues long. In nucleotides, the CDR3 is TGTGCCAGCAGCTTAGTGGCGGGAGGCACCACAGATACGCAGTATTTT. As protein: CASSLVAGGTTDTQYF.

The V gene is TRBV14, the J gene TRBJ1-6; D call uncertain. CDR1 and CDR2 from the germline V gene are SGHDN and FVKESK. There are 15 residues in the CDR3. The V and J ends lost 4 bases and 0 bases respectively, with 7 bases between them. The CDR3 coding sequence is TGTGCCAGCAGCCCGCTTAGCTCCTATAATTCACCCCTCCACTTT. It translates to CASSPLSSYNSPLHF.

For this clone: An end of the junction differs from the germline gene, which may be a read error. The rearrangement uses TRBV19 and TRBJ2-3; D call uncertain. Per the germline V gene, CDR1 is LNHDA and CDR2 is SQIVND (reference sequence). The CDR3 length is 12 residues. The CDR3 reads CASSVDTYTQYF. CDR3 nucleotides: TGTGCCAGTAGTGTCGACACATATACGCAGTATTTT.

The gene calls are TRBV15 and TRBJ2-5; a weak D match, TRBD1 (5 bases). V dropped 1 base and J dropped 1 base, with 10 bases sitting between them. This CDR3 contains 15 residues. Germline V gene data show CDR1 as LNHNV and CDR2 as YYDKDF (reference sequence). CDR3 in amino acids: CATSRGGSGQETQYF. The CDR3 DNA is TGTGCCACCAGCAGAGGGGGCTCGGGCCAAGAGACCCAGTACTTC.

The chain uses TRBV18 and TRBJ1-2; maybe TRBD1 (5 bases). The CDR3 runs 15 residues. The germline V gene encodes CDR1 KGHSH and CDR2 LQKENI. Trimming took 4 bases from V and 4 from J, leaving 16 bases between them. For the CDR3, the DNA is TGTGCCAGCTCACTTAACTCAGGGCGAGCCTATGGCTACACCTTC. Amino acids: CASSLNSGRAYGYTF.

The chain joins TRBV9 to TRBJ2-2, with D hard to call. Trimming took 2 bases from V and 0 from J, leaving 5 bases between them. The CDR3 has 14 residues. The germline CDR1 and CDR2 sequences are SGDLS and YYNGEE. CDR3 nucleotides: TGTGCCAGCAGCGTGCGTTCGAACACCGGGGAGCTGTTTTTT. Translation: CASSVRSNTGELFF. The full variable domain, with the rest looked up from reference TRBV9 and TRBJ2-2, is DSGVTQTPKHLITATGQRVTLRCSPRSGDLSVYWYQQSLDQGLQFLIQYYNGEERAKGNILERFSAQQFPDLHSELNLSSLELGDSALYFCASSVRSNTGELFFGEGSRLTVL.

V is TRBV18 and J is TRBJ1-2; no definite D call. The V end was cut by 6 bases, the J end by 6 bases, with 26 bases between. The CDR3 is made up of 17 amino acids. The V gene's germline CDR1 is KGHSH and CDR2 LQKENI. The CDR3 nucleotides are TGTGCCAGCTCGCCATTCACCAGCACTGGGAGTCAAGATGGCTACACCTTC. Translation gives CASSPFTSTGSQDGYTF.

The chain uses TRBV3-1 (or the pseudogene TRBV3-2) and TRBJ1-3; 7 positions match TRBD1. Germline CDR1 LGHDT, CDR2 YNNKEL (reference sequence). This CDR3 spans 14 amino acids. The ends lost 2 bases at V and 10 bases at J; junction bases unmatched: 8. The CDR3 is CASSQKTDRVTIYF. CDR3 in DNA: TGTGCCAGCAGCCAAAAAACAGACAGGGTGACCATATATTTT.

The chain joins TRBV19 to TRBJ1-1; D not certain. V was cut by 6 bases and J by 3 bases, with 14 bases left in between. Germline V lookup: CDR1 LNHDA, CDR2 SQIVND (reference sequence). CDR3 length equals 14 residues. The CDR3 region has the DNA TGTGCCAGTAGAAATAGAGGCGGGGACACTGAAGCTTTCTTT. It yields the protein CASRNRGGDTEAFF.